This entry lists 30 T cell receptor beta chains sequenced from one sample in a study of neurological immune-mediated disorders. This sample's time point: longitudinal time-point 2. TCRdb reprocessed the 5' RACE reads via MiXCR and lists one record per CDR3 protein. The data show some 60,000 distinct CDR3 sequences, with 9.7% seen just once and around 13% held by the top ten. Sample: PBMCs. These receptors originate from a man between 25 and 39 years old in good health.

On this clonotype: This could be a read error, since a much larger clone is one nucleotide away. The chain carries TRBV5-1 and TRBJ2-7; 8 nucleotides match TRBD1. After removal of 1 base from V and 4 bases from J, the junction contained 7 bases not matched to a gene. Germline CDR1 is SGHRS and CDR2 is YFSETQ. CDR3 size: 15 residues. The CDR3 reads CASSLFGTGVYEQYF. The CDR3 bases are TGCGCCAGCAGCTTGTTTGGGACAGGCGTATACGAGCAGTACTTC.

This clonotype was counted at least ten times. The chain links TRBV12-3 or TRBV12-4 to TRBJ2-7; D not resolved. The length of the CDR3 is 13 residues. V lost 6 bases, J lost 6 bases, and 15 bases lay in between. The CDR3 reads CASSPTLKAEQYF. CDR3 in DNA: TGTGCCAGCAGCCCTACCCTAAAGGCCGAGCAGTACTTC.

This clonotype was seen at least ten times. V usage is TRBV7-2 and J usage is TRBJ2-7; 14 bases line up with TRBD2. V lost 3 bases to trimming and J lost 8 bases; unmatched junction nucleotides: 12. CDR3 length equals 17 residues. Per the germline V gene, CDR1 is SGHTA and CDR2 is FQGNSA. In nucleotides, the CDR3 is TGTGCCAGCAGCTTCACCTCTACGGGACTAGCGGGAGAAAAGCAGTACTTC. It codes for CASSFTSTGLAGEKQYF.

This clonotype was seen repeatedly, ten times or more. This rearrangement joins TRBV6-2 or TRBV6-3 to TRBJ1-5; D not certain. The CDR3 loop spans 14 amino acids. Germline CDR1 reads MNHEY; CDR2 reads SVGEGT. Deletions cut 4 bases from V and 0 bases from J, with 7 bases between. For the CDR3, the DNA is TGTGCCAGCAGTTCTGGGAGTAGCAATCAGCCCCAGCATTTT. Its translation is CASSSGSSNQPQHF.

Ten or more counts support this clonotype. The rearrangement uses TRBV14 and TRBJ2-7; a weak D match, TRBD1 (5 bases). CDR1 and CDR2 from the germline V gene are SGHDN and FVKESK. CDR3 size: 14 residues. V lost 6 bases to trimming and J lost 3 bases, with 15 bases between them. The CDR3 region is CASRIKTENYEQYF. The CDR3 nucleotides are TGTGCCAGCAGGATAAAGACAGAGAACTACGAGCAGTACTTC.

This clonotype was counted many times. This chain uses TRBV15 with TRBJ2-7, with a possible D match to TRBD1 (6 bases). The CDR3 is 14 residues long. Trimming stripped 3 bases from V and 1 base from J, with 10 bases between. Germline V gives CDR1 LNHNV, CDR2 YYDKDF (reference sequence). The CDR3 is CATSSQTGSYEQYF. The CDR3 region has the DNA TGTGCCACCAGCAGCCAGACAGGTTCCTACGAGCAGTACTTC. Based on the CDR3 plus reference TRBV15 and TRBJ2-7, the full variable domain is DAMVIQNPRYQVTQFGKPVTLSCSQTLNHNVMYWYQQKSSQAPKLLFHYYDKDFNNEADTPDNFQSRRPNTSFCFLDIRSPGLGDTAMYLCATSSQTGSYEQYFGPGTRLTVT.

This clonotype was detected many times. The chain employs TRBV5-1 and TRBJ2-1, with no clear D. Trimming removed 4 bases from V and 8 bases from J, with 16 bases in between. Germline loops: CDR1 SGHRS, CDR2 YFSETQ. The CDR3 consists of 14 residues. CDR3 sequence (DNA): TGCGCCAGCAGCGTGGGTTGGGTCCAGGATGAGCAGTTCTTC. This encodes CASSVGWVQDEQFF.

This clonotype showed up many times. CDR3 in DNA: TGTGCCAGCAGCCCCCCGGTAGCGGCCTACGAGCAGTACTTC. It yields the protein CASSPPVAAYEQYF. The chain carries TRBV28 and TRBJ2-7, with a possible D match to TRBD2 (6 bases). This CDR3 contains 14 residues. V was shortened by 6 bases and J by 2 bases, with 14 bases between the two germline ends. CDR1 is MDHEN, CDR2 SYDVKM, per germline.

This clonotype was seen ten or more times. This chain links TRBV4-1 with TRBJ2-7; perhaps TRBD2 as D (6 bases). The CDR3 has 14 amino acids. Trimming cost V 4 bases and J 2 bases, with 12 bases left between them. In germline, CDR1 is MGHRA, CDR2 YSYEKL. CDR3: CASSLTGAPYEQYF. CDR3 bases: TGCGCCAGCAGCCTCACGGGAGCCCCCTACGAGCAGTACTTC.

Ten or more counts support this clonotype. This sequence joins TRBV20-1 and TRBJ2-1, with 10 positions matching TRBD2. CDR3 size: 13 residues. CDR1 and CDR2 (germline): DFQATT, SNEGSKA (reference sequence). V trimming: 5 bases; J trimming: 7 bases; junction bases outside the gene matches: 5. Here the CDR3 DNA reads TGCAGTGCTTCGGGACTAGCGTCTAATGAGCAGTTCTTC. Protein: CSASGLASNEQFF.

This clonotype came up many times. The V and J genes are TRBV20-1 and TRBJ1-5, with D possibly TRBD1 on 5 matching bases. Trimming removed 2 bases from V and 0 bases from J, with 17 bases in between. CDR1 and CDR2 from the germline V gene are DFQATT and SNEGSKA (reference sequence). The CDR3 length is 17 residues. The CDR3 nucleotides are TGCAGTGCTAGACTCCCCCGGGGGGGAAGTAGCAATCAGCCCCAGCATTTT. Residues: CSARLPRGGSSNQPQHF.

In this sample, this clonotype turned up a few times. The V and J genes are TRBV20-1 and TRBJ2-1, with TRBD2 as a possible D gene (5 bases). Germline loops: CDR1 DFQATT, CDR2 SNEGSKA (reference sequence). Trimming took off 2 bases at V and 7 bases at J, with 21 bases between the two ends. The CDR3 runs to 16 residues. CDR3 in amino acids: CSARYEGLLLGNEQFF. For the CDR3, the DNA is TGCAGTGCTAGATATGAAGGACTGCTGCTTGGAAATGAGCAGTTCTTC.

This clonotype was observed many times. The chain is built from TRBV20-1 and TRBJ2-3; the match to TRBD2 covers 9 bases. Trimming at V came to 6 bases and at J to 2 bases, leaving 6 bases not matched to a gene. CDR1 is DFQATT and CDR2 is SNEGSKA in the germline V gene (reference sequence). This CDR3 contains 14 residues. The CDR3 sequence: CSAQTSGYTDTQYF. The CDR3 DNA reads TGCAGTGCCCAGACTAGCGGATACACAGATACGCAGTATTTT.

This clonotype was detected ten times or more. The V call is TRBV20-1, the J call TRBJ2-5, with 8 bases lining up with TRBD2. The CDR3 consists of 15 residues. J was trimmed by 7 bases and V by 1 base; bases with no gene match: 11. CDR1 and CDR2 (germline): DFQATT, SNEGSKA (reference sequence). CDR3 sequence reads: CSARGTSSKGGTQYF. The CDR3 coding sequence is TGCAGTGCTAGAGGGACTAGCAGTAAAGGTGGGACCCAGTACTTC.

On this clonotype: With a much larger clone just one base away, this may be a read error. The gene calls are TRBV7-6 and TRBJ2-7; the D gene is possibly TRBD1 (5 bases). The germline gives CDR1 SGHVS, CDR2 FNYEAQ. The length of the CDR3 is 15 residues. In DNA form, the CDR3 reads TGTGCCAGAAGCTTACGTTTTTCAGGGTCCTACGAGCAGTACTTC. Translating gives CARSLRFSGSYEQYF.

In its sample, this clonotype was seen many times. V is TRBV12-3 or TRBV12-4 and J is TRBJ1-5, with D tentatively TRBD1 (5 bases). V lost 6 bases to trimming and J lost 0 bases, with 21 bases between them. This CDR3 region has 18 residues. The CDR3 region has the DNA TGTGCCAGCAGCCTCCAGGGACTCAAGAGCCATAGCAATCAGCCCCAGCATTTT. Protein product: CASSLQGLKSHSNQPQHF.

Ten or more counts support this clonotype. The CDR3 DNA is TGCAGTGCTAGAGATTCAGGGGGCGACACCGGGGAGCTGTTTTTT. Amino acid sequence: CSARDSGGDTGELFF. This chain joins TRBV20-1 and TRBJ2-2; the match to TRBD1 covers 8 bases. The CDR3 sequence is 15 residues long. V dropped 0 bases and J dropped 3; count of bases not matched to a gene: 3. Germline CDR1 DFQATT, CDR2 SNEGSKA (reference sequence).

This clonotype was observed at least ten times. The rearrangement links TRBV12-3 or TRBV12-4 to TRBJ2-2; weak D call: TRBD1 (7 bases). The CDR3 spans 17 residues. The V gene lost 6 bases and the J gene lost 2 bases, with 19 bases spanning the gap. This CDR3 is CASSPGGRTLNTGELFF. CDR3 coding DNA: TGTGCCAGCAGCCCAGGGGGGCGGACCCTCAACACCGGGGAGCTGTTTTTT.

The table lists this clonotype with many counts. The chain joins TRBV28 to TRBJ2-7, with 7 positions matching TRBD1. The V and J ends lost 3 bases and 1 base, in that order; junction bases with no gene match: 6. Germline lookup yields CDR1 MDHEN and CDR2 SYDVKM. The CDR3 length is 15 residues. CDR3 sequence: CASSFGTEISYEQYF. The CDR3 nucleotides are TGTGCCAGCAGTTTCGGGACAGAGATTTCCTACGAGCAGTACTTC.

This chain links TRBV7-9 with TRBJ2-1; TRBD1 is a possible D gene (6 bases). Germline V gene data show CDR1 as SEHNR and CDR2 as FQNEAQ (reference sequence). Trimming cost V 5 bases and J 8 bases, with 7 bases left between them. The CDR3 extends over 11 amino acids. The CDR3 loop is CASSPGDEQFF. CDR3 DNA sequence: TGTGCCAGCAGCCCAGGGGATGAGCAGTTCTTC.

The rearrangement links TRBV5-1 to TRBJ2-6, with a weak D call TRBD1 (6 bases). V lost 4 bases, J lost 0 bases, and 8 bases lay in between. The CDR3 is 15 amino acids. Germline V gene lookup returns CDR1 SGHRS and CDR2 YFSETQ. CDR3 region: CASSQQGSGANVLTF. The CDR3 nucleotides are TGCGCCAGCAGCCAACAGGGCTCTGGGGCCAACGTCCTGACTTTC.

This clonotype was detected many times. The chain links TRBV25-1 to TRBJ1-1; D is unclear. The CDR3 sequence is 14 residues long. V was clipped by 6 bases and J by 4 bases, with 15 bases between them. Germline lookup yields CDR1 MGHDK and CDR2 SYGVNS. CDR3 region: CASSVKLTSTEAFF. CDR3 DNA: TGTGCCAGCAGCGTAAAGCTTACGAGCACTGAAGCTTTCTTT.

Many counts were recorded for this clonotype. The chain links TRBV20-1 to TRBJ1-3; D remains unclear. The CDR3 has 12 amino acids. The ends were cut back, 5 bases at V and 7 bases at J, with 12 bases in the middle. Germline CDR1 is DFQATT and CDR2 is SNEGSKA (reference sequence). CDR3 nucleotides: TGCAGTGCTGTTGGACGTGGGAACACCATATATTTT. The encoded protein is CSAVGRGNTIYF.

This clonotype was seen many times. The chain's CDR3 is CASSLGSSGAYNEQFF. As DNA, the CDR3 is TGCGCCAGCAGCTTGGGTTCTAGCGGGGCCTACAATGAGCAGTTCTTC. The V gene is TRBV5-1, the J gene TRBJ2-1; TRBD2 agrees at 9 bases. Germline CDR1 is SGHRS and CDR2 is YFSETQ. The CDR3 sequence is 16 residues long. Losses at the gene ends were 0 bases for V and 2 bases for J; bases not matched to a gene: 3.

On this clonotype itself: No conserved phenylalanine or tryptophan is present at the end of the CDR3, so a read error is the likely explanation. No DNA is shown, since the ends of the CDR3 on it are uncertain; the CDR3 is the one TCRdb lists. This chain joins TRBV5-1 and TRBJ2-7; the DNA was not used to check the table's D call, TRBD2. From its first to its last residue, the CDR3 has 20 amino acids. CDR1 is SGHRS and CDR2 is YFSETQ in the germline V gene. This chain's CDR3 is CASSCKALAPRVRPPLHFGN.

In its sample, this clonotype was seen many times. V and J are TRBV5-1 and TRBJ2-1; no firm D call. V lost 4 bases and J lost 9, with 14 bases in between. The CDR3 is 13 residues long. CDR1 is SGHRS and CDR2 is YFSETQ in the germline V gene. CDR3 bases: TGCGCCAGCAGCCTGGGCCAAGTTGGTGAGCAGTTCTTC. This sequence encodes CASSLGQVGEQFF.

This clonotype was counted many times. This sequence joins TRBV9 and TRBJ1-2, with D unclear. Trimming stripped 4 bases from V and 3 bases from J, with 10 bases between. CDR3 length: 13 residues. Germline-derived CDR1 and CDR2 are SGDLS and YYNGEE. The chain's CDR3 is CASSPPTHYGYTF. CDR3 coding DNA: TGTGCCAGCAGCCCACCCACGCACTATGGCTACACCTTC.

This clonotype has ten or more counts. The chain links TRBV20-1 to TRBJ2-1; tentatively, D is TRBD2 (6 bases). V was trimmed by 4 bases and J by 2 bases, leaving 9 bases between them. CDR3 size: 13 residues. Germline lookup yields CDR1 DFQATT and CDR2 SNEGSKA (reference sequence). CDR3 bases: TGCAGTGCTACTCCGGGGGCCTACAATGAGCAGTTCTTC. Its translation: CSATPGAYNEQFF.

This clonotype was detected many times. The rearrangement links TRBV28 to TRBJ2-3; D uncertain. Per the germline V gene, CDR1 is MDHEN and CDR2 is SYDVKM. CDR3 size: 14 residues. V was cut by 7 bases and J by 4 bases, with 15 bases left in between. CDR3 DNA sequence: TGTGCCAGCAACCCCTCCGTCGGCTCAGATACGCAGTATTTT. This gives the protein CASNPSVGSDTQYF.

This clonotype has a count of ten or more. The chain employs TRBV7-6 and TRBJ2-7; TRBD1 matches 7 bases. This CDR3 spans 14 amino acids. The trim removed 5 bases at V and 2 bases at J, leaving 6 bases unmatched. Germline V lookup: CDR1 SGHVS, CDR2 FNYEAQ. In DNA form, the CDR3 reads TGTGCCAGCAGCACGAACAGGGGCCCCTACGAGCAGTACTTC. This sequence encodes CASSTNRGPYEQYF.